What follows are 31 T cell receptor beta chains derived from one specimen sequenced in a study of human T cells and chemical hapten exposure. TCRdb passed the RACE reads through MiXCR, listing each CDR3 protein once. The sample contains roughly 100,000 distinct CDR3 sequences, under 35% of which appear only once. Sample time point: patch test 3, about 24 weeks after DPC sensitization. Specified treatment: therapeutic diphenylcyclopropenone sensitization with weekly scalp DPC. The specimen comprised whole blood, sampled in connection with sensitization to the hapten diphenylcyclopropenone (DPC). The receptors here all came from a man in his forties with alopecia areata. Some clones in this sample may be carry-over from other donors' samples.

DNA for the CDR3: TGTGCCAGCTCACCTCAGTACGGTTATGAGCAGTTCTTC. Its protein product is CASSPQYGYEQFF. The chain couples TRBV18 to TRBJ2-1; no clear D. In germline, CDR1 is KGHSH, CDR2 LQKENI. The CDR3 covers 13 residues. V lost 3 bases, J lost 8 bases, and 11 bases lay in between.

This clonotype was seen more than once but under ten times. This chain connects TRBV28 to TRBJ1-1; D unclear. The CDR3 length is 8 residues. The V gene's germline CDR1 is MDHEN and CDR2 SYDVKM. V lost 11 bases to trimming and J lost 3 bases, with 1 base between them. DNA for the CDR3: TGTGCCGACACTGAAGCTTTCTTT. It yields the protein CADTEAFF.

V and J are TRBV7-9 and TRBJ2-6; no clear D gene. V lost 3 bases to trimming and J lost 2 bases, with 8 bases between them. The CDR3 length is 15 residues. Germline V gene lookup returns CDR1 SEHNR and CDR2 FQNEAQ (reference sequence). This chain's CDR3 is CASSFPFTGANVLTF. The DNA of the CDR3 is TGTGCCAGCAGCTTTCCCTTTACTGGGGCCAACGTCCTGACTTTC. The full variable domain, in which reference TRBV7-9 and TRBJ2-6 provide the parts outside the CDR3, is DTGVSQNPRHKITKRGQNVTFRCDPISEHNRLYWYRQTLGQGPEFLTYFQNEAQLEKSRLLSDRFSAERPKGSFSTLEIQRTEQGDSAMYLCASSFPFTGANVLTFGAGSRLTVL.

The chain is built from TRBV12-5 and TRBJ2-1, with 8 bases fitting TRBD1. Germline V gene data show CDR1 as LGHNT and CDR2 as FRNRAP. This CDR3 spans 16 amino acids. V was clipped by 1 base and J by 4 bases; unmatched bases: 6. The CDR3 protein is CASGLAGQGDYNEQFF. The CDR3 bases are TGTGCTAGTGGTTTGGCAGGACAGGGAGATTACAATGAGCAGTTCTTC.

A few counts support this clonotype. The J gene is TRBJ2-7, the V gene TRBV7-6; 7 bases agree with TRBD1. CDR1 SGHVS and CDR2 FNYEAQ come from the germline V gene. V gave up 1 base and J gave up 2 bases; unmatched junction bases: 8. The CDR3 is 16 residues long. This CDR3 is CASSLGGWGTAYEQYV. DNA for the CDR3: TGTGCCAGCAGCTTAGGAGGGTGGGGGACAGCCTACGAGCAGTACGTC.

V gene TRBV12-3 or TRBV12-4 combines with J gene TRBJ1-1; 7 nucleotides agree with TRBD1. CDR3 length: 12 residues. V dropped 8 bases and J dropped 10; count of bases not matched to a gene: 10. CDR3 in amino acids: CASGLGGIGAFF. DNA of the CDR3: TGTGCCAGCGGGTTAGGGGGCATAGGAGCTTTCTTT.

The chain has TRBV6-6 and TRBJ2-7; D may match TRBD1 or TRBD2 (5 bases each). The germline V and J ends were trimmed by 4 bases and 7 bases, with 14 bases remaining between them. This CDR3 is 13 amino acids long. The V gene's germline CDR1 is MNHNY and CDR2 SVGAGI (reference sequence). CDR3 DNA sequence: TGTGCCAGCAGTTGGGCAGGGAGTCCGGAGCAGTACTTC. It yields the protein CASSWAGSPEQYF.

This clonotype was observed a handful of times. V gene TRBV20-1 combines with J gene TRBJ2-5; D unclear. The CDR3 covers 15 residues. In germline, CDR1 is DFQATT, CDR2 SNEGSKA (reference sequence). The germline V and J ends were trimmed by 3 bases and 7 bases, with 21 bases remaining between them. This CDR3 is CSARVLFGSIGTQYF. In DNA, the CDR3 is TGCAGTGCTAGGGTACTATTTGGTTCAATCGGGACCCAGTACTTC.

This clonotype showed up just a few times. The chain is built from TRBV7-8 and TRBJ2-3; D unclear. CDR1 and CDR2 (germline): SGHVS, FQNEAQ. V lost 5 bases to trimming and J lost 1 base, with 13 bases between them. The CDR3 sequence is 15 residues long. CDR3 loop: CASSRPSAGTDTQYF. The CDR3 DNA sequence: TGTGCCAGCAGCCGGCCCTCGGCGGGCACAGATACGCAGTATTTT.

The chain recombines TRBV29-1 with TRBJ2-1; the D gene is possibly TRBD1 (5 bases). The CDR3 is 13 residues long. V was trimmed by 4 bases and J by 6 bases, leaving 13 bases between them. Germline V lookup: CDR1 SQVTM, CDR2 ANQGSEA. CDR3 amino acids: CSVGQGMANEQFF. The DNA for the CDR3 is TGCAGCGTTGGCCAGGGAATGGCCAATGAGCAGTTCTTC.

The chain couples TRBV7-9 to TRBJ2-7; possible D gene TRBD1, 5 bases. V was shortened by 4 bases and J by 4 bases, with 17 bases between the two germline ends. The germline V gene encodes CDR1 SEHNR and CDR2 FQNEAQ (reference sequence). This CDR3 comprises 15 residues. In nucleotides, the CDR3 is TGTGCCAGCAGCTCGGTGGTGGGGCCCCCATACGAGCAGTACTTC. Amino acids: CASSSVVGPPYEQYF.

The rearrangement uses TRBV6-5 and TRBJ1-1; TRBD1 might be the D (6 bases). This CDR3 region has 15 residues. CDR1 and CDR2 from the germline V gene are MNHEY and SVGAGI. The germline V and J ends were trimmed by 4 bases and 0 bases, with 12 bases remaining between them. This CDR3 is CASSSWGHLNTEAFF. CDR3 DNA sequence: TGTGCCAGCAGTTCTTGGGGACATTTGAACACTGAAGCTTTCTTT.

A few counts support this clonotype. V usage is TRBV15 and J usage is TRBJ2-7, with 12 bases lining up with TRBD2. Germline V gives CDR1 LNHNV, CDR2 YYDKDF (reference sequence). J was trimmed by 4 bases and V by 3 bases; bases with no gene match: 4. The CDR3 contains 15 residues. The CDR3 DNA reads TGTGCCACCAGCAGTAAGACTAGCGGGAGTTACGAGCAGTACTTC. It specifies CATSSKTSGSYEQYF.

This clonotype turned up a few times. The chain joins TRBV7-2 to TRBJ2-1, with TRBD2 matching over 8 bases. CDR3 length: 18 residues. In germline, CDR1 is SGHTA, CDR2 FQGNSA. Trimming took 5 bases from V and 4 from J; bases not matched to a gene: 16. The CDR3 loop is CASSTRGREGRRYNEQFF. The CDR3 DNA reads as TGTGCCAGCAGCACTAGAGGTCGGGAGGGCCGGCGGTACAATGAGCAGTTCTTC.

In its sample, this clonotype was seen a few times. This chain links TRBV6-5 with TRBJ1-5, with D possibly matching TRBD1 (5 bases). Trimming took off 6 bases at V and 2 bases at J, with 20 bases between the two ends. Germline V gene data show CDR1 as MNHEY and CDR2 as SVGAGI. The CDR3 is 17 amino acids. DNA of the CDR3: TGTGCCAGCAGCCGAACCCCAGGGAATTGGGGCAATCAGCCCCAGCATTTT. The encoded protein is CASSRTPGNWGNQPQHF.

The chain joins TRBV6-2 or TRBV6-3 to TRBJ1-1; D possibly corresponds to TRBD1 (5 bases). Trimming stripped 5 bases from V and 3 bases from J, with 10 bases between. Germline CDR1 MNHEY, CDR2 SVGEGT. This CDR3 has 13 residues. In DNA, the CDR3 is TGTGCCAGCAGTGCCATGGGGGACACTGAAGCTTTCTTT. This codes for CASSAMGDTEAFF.

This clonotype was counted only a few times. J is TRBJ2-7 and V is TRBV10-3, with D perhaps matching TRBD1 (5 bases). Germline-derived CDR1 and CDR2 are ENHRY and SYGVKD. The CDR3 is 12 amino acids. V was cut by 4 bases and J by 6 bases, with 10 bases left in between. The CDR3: CAISGSGFEQYV. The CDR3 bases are TGTGCCATCAGTGGATCAGGGTTCGAGCAGTACGTC.

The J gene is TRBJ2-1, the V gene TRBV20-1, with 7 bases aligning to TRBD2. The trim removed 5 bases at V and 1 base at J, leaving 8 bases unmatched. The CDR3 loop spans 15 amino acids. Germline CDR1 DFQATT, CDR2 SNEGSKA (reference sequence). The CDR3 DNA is TGCAGTGCTCTTATCGGACTAGGATCCTACAATGAGCAGTTCTTC. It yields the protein CSALIGLGSYNEQFF.

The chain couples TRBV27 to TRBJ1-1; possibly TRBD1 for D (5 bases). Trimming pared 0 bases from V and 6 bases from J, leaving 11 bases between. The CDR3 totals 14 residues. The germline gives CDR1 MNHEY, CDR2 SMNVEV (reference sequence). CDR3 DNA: TGTGCCAGCAGTTTATCACGACGGGACTCTGAAGCTTTCTTT. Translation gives CASSLSRRDSEAFF.

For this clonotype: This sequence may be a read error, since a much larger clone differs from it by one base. The CDR3 coding sequence is TGCGCCAGCAGCCAAGGTAATGGAACCTACGAGCAGTACGTC. Translation: CASSQGNGTYEQYV. This rearrangement joins TRBV4-1 to TRBJ2-7; D is unresolved. This CDR3 contains 14 residues. V was trimmed by 1 base and J by 2 bases, leaving 9 bases between them. Per the germline V gene, CDR1 is MGHRA and CDR2 is YSYEKL.

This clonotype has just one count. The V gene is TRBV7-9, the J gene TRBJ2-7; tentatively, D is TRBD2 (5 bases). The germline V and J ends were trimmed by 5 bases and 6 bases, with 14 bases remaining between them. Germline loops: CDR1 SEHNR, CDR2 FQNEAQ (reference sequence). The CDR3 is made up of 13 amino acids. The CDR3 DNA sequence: TGTGCCAGCAGCGCCGATACGGGATCCGAGCAGTACGTC. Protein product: CASSADTGSEQYV.

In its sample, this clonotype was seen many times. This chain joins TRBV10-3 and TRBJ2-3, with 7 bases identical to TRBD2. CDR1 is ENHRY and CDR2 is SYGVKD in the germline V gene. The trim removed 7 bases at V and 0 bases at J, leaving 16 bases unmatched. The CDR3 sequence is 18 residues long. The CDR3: CAIKSGIAGISSTDTQYF. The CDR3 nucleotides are TGTGCCATCAAGTCCGGAATAGCGGGCATTTCTAGCACAGATACGCAGTATTTT.

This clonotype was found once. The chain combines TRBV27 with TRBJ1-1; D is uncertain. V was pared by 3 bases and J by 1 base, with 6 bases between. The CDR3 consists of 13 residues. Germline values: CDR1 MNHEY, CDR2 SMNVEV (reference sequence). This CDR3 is CASSFQKNTEAFF. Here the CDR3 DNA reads TGTGCCAGCAGTTTTCAGAAGAACACTGAAGCTTTCTTT.

The CDR3 coding sequence is TGTGCCAGCAGCTTAATCCTAGCGGGACGATCCACGGCAGATACGCAGTATTTT. Translating it yields CASSLILAGRSTADTQYF. The V and J genes are TRBV7-2 and TRBJ2-3; 9 nucleotides match TRBD2. The length of the CDR3 is 18 residues. V shed 2 bases, J shed 4 bases, and the junction held 13 bases outside the gene matches. Germline CDR1 reads SGHTA; CDR2 reads FQGNSA.

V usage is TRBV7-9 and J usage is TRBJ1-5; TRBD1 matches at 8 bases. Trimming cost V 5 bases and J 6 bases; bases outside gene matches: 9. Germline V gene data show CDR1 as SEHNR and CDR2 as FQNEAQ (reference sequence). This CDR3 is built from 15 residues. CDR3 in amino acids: CASSVDRGKSQPQHF. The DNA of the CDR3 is TGTGCCAGCAGCGTTGACAGGGGTAAGAGTCAGCCCCAGCATTTT. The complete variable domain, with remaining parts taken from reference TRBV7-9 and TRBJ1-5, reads DTGVSQNPRHKITKRGQNVTFRCDPISEHNRLYWYRQTLGQGPEFLTYFQNEAQLEKSRLLSDRFSAERPKGSFSTLEIQRTEQGDSAMYLCASSVDRGKSQPQHFGDGTRLSIL.

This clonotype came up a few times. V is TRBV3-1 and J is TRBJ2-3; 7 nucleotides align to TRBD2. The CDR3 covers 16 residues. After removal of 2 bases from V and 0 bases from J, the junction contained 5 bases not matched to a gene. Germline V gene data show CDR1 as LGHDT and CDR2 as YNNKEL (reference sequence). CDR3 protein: CASSQNLAASTDTQYF. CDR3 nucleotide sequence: TGTGCCAGCAGCCAAAACCTAGCGGCTAGCACAGATACGCAGTATTTT.

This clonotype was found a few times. The CDR3 sequence is CAGRGQGSTDTQYF. The CDR3 DNA is TGTGCCGGCAGGGGACAGGGGAGCACAGATACGCAGTATTTT. The J gene is TRBJ2-3, the V gene TRBV10-3; 10 bases match TRBD1. The CDR3 has 14 residues. The germline V gene has CDR1 ENHRY and CDR2 SYGVKD. The trim removed 11 bases at V and 0 bases at J, leaving 5 bases unmatched.

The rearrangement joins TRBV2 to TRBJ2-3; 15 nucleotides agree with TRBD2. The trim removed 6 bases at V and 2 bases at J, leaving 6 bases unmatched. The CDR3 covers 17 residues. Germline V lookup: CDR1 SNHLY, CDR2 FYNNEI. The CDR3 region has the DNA TGTGCCAGCAGCAGGGGACTAGCGGGAGGTTCCACAGATACGCAGTATTTT. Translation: CASSRGLAGGSTDTQYF.

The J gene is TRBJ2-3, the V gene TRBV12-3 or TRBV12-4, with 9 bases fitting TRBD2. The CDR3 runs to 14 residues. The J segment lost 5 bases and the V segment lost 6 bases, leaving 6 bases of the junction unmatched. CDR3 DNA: TGTGCCAGCAGAAGAGGGACTAGCCTAGATACGCAGTATTTT. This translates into CASRRGTSLDTQYF.

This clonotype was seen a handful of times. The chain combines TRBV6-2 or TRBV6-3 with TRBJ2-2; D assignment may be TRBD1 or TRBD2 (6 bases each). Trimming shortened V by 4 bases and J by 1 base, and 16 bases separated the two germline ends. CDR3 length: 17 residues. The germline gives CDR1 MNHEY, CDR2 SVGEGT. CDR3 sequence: CASSSSRRGRNTGELFF. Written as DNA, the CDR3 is TGTGCCAGCAGTTCATCTCGTCGGGGGCGGAACACCGGGGAGCTGTTTTTT.

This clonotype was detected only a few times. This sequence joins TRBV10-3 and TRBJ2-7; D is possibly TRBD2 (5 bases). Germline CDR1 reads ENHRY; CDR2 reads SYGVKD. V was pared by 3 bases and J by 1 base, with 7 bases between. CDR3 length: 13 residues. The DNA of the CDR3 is TGTGCCATCAGTGATACGGGATCCTACGAGCAGTACGTC. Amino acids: CAISDTGSYEQYV.